This TCR beta chain was identified in a study of CD8 T cells in ankylosing spondylitis. TCRdb processed the 5' RACE reads anew with MiXCR; each CDR3 protein has one entry. The sample holds about 800,000 distinct CDR3 sequences, 10% to 15% seen once. A word on this clonotype: Its antigen remains unidentified.

Study observations and caveats: Clones linked to disease, bearing a CD8+ phenotype, were relatively rare in peripheral blood. What appeared characteristic of ankylosing spondylitis blood was a TCR beta motif of 7 or 8 highly homologous variants.

Sequencing was done on a sample of blood, either unsorted or a sorted T cell fraction (not recorded which). The TCR sequence derives from a male donor with ankylosing spondylitis.

This CDR3 is CSADGTSGLNEQFF. CDR3 in DNA: TGCAGTGCCGACGGGACTAGCGGCCTCAATGAGCAGTTCTTC. V gene TRBV20-1 combines with J gene TRBJ2-1, with TRBD2 matching 11 bases. After removal of 6 bases from V and 6 bases from J, the junction contained 7 bases not matched to a gene. The CDR3 runs to 14 residues. Germline CDR1 and CDR2: DFQATT and SNEGSKA (reference sequence).